This passage covers 3 T cell receptor beta chains from one sample sequenced in a study of T cells in tumors after PD-1 blockade. Measured with immunoSEQ multiplex PCR; TCRdb has only the in-frame clones, and not every one. This repertoire shows several thousand clones, roughly 80% found once; its top ten account for roughly 50%. Here the sequenced sample was PBMCs, taken after anti-PD-1 therapy. All receptors derive from a human donor with advanced basal cell or squamous cell carcinoma (not recorded which).

The gene calls are TRBV3-1 (or the pseudogene TRBV3-2) and TRBJ1-6, with 9 bases fitting TRBD1. The CDR3 totals 15 residues. Unmatched junction bases numbered 4, after V lost 4 bases and J lost 6 bases. Germline CDR1 reads LGHDT; CDR2 reads YNNKEL (reference sequence). The CDR3 bases are TGTGCCAGCAGCCCAACAGGGGGCTCTAATTCACCCCTCCACTTT. It encodes CASSPTGGSNSPLHF.

The CDR3 loop is CASSPRGRASYGYTF. The CDR3 DNA reads as TGTGCCAGCAGCCCGAGAGGCAGGGCCAGCTATGGCTACACCTTC. The rearrangement joins TRBV5-4 to TRBJ1-2, with D perhaps TRBD1 (5 bases). Looked up from germline, CDR1 is SGHNT and CDR2 is YYREEE (reference sequence). There are 15 residues in the CDR3. V was clipped by 4 bases and J by 4 bases, with 17 bases between them. Based on the CDR3 plus reference TRBV5-4 and TRBJ1-2, the full variable domain is ETGVTQSPTHLIKTRGQQVTLRCSSQSGHNTVSWYQQALGQGPQFIFQYYREEENGRGNFPPRFSGLQFPNYSSELNVNALELDDSALYLCASSPRGRASYGYTFGSGTRLTVV.

By its share, this clone is medium-sized. The rearrangement joins TRBV24-1 to TRBJ1-1; D unclear. Trimming took 5 bases from V and 0 from J, leaving 15 bases between them. CDR3 length: 16 amino acids. Looked up from germline, CDR1 is KGHDR and CDR2 is SFDVKD. The CDR3 here is CATSGSGSLMNTEAFF. CDR3 coding DNA: TGTGCCACCAGTGGCAGCGGCAGCTTGATGAACACTGAAGCTTTCTTT.